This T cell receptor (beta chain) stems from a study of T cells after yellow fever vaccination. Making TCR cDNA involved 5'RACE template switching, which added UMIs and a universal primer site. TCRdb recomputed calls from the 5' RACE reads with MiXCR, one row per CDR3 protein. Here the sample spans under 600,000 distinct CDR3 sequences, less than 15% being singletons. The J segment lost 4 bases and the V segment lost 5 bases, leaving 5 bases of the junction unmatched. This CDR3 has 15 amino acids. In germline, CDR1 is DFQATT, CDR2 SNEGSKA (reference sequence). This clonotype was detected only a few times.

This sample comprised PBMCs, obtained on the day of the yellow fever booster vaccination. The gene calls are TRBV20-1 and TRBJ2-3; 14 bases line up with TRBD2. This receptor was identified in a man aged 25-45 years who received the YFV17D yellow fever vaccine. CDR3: CSAEGLAGAPDTQYF. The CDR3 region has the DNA TGCAGTGCTGAGGGACTAGCGGGAGCTCCAGATACGCAGTATTTT.